One and the same sample provided the 17 T cell receptor beta chains below, sequenced in a study of T cell repertoires in cytomegalovirus infection. TCRdb used MiXCR to reprocess the reads, holding one entry per CDR3 protein. In the table there are 400,000 or so distinct CDR3 sequences, 15% to 20% of which are singletons. Input material: PBMCs. The receptors derive from a human donor in good health (CMV status not recorded). Some clones in this sample may be carry-over from other donors' samples.

J is TRBJ2-1 and V is TRBV20-1; 8 bases match TRBD2. In germline, CDR1 is DFQATT, CDR2 SNEGSKA (reference sequence). The CDR3 runs to 14 residues. J was trimmed by 0 bases and V by 6 bases; bases with no gene match: 4. DNA for the CDR3: TGCAGTGCCCACAGCGGGAGCTCCTACAATGAGCAGTTCTTC. As protein: CSAHSGSSYNEQFF.

The table lists this clonotype with many counts. J is TRBJ2-7 and V is TRBV7-6; no clear D. The CDR3 has 12 residues. The germline V gene has CDR1 SGHVS and CDR2 FNYEAQ. Trimming removed 5 bases at V and 6 bases at J, with 11 bases between. CDR3 sequence (DNA): TGTGCCAGCAGCCCCGCGATCTCCGAGCAGTACTTC. It translates to CASSPAISEQYF.

This clonotype was seen only a few times. This chain joins TRBV19 and TRBJ2-2; 7 nucleotides line up with TRBD1. Germline loops: CDR1 LNHDA, CDR2 SQIVND (reference sequence). V shed 7 bases and J 2 bases; nucleotides not matched to a gene: 13. The length of the CDR3 is 17 residues. The DNA for the CDR3 is TGTGCCAGTAACGACCGAATCGGGACAGCTAACACCGGGGAGCTGTTTTTT. Translating it yields CASNDRIGTANTGELFF.

This clonotype was seen repeatedly, ten times or more. V and J are TRBV6-2 or TRBV6-3 and TRBJ1-1; TRBD1 agrees at 8 bases. Germline CDR1 reads MNHEY; CDR2 reads SVGEGT. This CDR3 spans 15 amino acids. With V trimmed by 6 bases and J by 0 bases, 6 bases remained unmatched. The CDR3 loop reads CASSRTGPVNTEAFF. CDR3 bases: TGTGCCAGCAGCCGGACAGGGCCCGTGAACACTGAAGCTTTCTTT.

This clonotype was observed a few times. The chain carries TRBV14 and TRBJ2-1; 8 bases align to TRBD2. The CDR3 sequence is 16 residues long. The junction had 7 bases not matched to a gene; V was cut back by 1 base and J by 5 bases. CDR1 is SGHDN and CDR2 is FVKESK in the germline V gene. The CDR3 DNA is TGTGCCAGCAGCCAAGCACATGGTAGCGGGAACAATGAGCAGTTCTTC. It encodes CASSQAHGSGNNEQFF.

This clonotype showed up many times. The V and J genes are TRBV6-2 or TRBV6-3 and TRBJ2-7; D is unclear. Germline CDR1 and CDR2: MNHEY and SVGEGT. V shed 6 bases and J shed 4 bases, with 10 bases lying between them. The CDR3 has 12 amino acids. CDR3 protein: CASSQRLYEQYF. In DNA form, the CDR3 reads TGTGCCAGCAGCCAGAGGTTATACGAGCAGTACTTC.

This clonotype showed up many times. This chain links TRBV7-2 with TRBJ1-1; D not certain. From germline, CDR1 is SGHTA and CDR2 FQGNSA. This CDR3 has 14 residues. Trimming cost V 6 bases and J 1 base, with 12 bases left between them. In DNA form, the CDR3 reads TGTGCCAGCAGTTTGTGGGTCTCGAACACTGAAGCTTTCTTT. Residues: CASSLWVSNTEAFF.

V is TRBV12-3 or TRBV12-4 and J is TRBJ2-5; D possibly uses TRBD1 or TRBD2 (6 bases each). The CDR3 is 15 residues long. Trimming shortened V by 3 bases and J by 5 bases, and 16 bases separated the two germline ends. The CDR3 DNA reads as TGTGCCAGCAGTTTGTGGCAGGGGAGGTCGGAGACCCAGTACTTC. Protein product: CASSLWQGRSETQYF.

The rearrangement joins TRBV6-5 to TRBJ2-1; a possible D gene is TRBD2 (5 bases). The CDR3 runs to 14 residues. From germline, CDR1 is MNHEY and CDR2 SVGAGI. Trimming cost V 6 bases and J 8 bases, with 17 bases left between them. In nucleotides, the CDR3 is TGTGCCAGCAGCCGACCTCTAGCTTCGGATGAGCAGTTCTTC. Protein sequence: CASSRPLASDEQFF.

This clonotype has only a few counts. The genes are TRBV27 and TRBJ2-2, with no clear D. The CDR3 spans 16 residues. Looked up from germline, CDR1 is MNHEY and CDR2 is SMNVEV (reference sequence). Trimming removed 8 bases at V and 0 bases at J, with 16 bases between. The DNA for the CDR3 is TGTGCCAGCTTCGCCGGGTTGAATCCGAACACCGGGGAGCTGTTTTTT. This gives the protein CASFAGLNPNTGELFF.

This clonotype was seen repeatedly, ten times or more. This chain links TRBV6-5 with TRBJ2-3, with 9 bases lining up with TRBD1. J lost 4 bases, V lost 6 bases, and 8 bases had no gene match. Germline V gene lookup returns CDR1 MNHEY and CDR2 SVGAGI. The CDR3 has 15 residues. CDR3 loop: CASRDTGGNPDTQYF. The CDR3 nucleotides read TGTGCCAGCAGAGACACAGGGGGCAATCCAGATACGCAGTATTTT.

This clonotype was seen just once. The chain carries TRBV5-5 and TRBJ2-1; perhaps TRBD1 as D (6 bases). The ends were cut back, 2 bases at V and 8 bases at J, with 14 bases in the middle. Germline CDR1 and CDR2: SGHKS and YYEKEE (reference sequence). CDR3 size: 14 residues. The CDR3 region has the DNA TGTGCCAGCAGCTTCGTGGGGGCAGAGGATGAGCAGTTCTTC. Translating gives CASSFVGAEDEQFF.

On this clonotype: With a much larger clone just one base away, this may be a read error. In this CDR3 the conserved last residue, phenylalanine or tryptophan, is missing, so a read error is likely. This rearrangement joins TRBV7-9 to TRBJ1-3; D unclear. Trimming shortened V by 5 bases and J by 2 bases, and 10 bases separated the two germline ends. Germline values: CDR1 SEHNR, CDR2 FQNEAQ (reference sequence). The CDR3 consists of 14 residues. The DNA of the CDR3 is TGTGCCAGCAGCCCGAACCGGACTGGAAACACCATATATGTT. Translation: CASSPNRTGNTIYV.

There are a few counts of this clonotype. This chain links TRBV12-3 or TRBV12-4 with TRBJ1-5, with D possibly matching TRBD1 (5 bases). The CDR3 runs 14 residues. V was trimmed by 3 bases and J by 5 bases, leaving 11 bases between them. The CDR3 nucleotides are TGTGCCAGCAGTTTGGGGCAGTCGTATCAGCCCCAGCATTTT. This encodes CASSLGQSYQPQHF.

This clonotype was picked up a small number of times. The chain combines TRBV30 with TRBJ1-1; D gene unclear. The CDR3 runs 12 residues. CDR1 and CDR2 (germline): GTSNPN, SVGIG (reference sequence). Deletions cut 2 bases from V and 2 bases from J, with 6 bases between. CDR3 nucleotides: TGTGCCTGGAGTAAGGGAAACACTGAAGCTTTCTTT. Amino acid sequence: CAWSKGNTEAFF.

This clonotype was counted many times. The chain combines TRBV10-3 with TRBJ2-5; D gene ambiguous. The CDR3 sequence is 11 residues long. Trimming took 3 bases from V and 4 from J, leaving 3 bases between them. Germline CDR1 and CDR2: ENHRY and SYGVKD. The CDR3 DNA reads TGTGCCATCAGTGAAGGAGAGACCCAGTACTTC. The encoded protein is CAISEGETQYF.

This clonotype was recorded many times. The rearrangement uses TRBV28 and TRBJ2-4; D may match TRBD1 or TRBD2 (5 bases each). The CDR3 runs to 15 residues. V shed 6 bases and J shed 5 bases, with 17 bases lying between them. Per the germline V gene, CDR1 is MDHEN and CDR2 is SYDVKM. CDR3 in DNA: TGTGCCAGCAGCCGCTGGGGGAGAGGGGAAAACATTCAGTACTTC. Translated, it gives CASSRWGRGENIQYF.